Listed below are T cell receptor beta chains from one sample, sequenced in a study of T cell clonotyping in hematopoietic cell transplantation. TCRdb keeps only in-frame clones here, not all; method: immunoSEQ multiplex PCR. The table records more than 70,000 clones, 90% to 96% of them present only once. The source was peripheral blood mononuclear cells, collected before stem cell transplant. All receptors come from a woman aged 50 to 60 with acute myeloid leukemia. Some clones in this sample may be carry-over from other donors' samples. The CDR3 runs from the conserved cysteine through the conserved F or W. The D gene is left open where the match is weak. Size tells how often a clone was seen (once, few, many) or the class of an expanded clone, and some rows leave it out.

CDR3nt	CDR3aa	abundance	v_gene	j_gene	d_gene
TGCAGTGCTACCCGTAATGAAAAACTGTTTTTT	CSATRNEKLFF	.	TRBV20-1	TRBJ1-4	.
TGTGCCAGCAGCTCTTATGGCGGTCGGGGCGAGCAGTACTTC	CASSSYGGRGEQYF	.	TRBV5-8	TRBJ2-7	.
TGCGCCAGCAGCCAAGGCCCAGCCGATGAGCAGTTCTTC	CASSQGPADEQFF	.	TRBV4-1	TRBJ2-1	.
TGTGCCAGCAGTGAACAGGGCTACGAGCAGTACTTC	CASSEQGYEQYF	.	TRBV25-1	TRBJ2-7	.
TGTGCCAGCAGTTCGAATAGCGGGGGGGAGACCCAGTACTTC	CASSSNSGGETQYF	.	TRBV27	TRBJ2-5	TRBD2
TGTGCCAGCAGCCGGGAGCAAAGGGAGCAGCCCCAGCATTTT	CASSREQREQPQHF	.	TRBV2	TRBJ1-5	.
TGTGCCAGCAGGGGACACCTCAACACTGAAGCTTTCTTT	CASRGHLNTEAFF	.	TRBV28	TRBJ1-1	.
TGTGCCAGCAGCCTGAGACTAGCGGGGAGCACAGATACGCAGTATTTT	CASSLRLAGSTDTQYF	.	TRBV14	TRBJ2-3	TRBD2
TGTGCCTGGAGTTTCTGGGAGCCCTACGAGCAGTACTTC	CAWSFWEPYEQYF	.	TRBV30	TRBJ2-7	.
TGCGCCAGCAGCCGTACAGGAAGCCAAGAGACCCAGTACTTC	CASSRTGSQETQYF	.	TRBV4-1	TRBJ2-5	.
TGCAGCGTTGGAACGGGAGAATACTACGAGCAGTACTTC	CSVGTGEYYEQYF	.	TRBV29-1	TRBJ2-7	.
TGTGCCAGCAGCGTAGTAGCGGGGGGGCTCTACAATGAGCAGTTCTTC	CASSVVAGGLYNEQFF	few	TRBV9	TRBJ2-1	TRBD2
TGTGCCAGCTCAGGGACAGTCCTCTCTGGAAACACCATATATTTT	CASSGTVLSGNTIYF	.	TRBV18	TRBJ1-3	TRBD1
TGTGCCAGTAGTATGAGAGGACAGGGGAACACTGAAGCTTTCTTT	CASSMRGQGNTEAFF	.	TRBV19	TRBJ1-1	TRBD1
TGCGCCAGCAGCTTTATAACTACCGACACCGGGGAGCTGTTTTTT	CASSFITTDTGELFF	.	TRBV5-1	TRBJ2-2	.
TGTGCCAGCAGCCCGGGACCGCGTCCCGTCTCTGGAAACACCATATATTTT	CASSPGPRPVSGNTIYF	.	TRBV14	TRBJ1-3	.
TGTGCCAGCAGTGGAACAGGGTATTATAGCAATCAGCCCCAGCATTTT	CASSGTGYYSNQPQHF	.	TRBV2	TRBJ1-5	.
TGTGCCAGCAGTTTATTGGGCAGGGCTAATGAAAAACTGTTTTTT	CASSLLGRANEKLFF	.	TRBV28	TRBJ1-4	.
TGTGCCAGCAGTTCATTTGGGACAACCCCCGGGGAGCAGTACTTC	CASSSFGTTPGEQYF	.	TRBV6-1	TRBJ2-7	.
TGTGCCAGCAAACAGCGGGGATACCACAATGAGCAGTTCTTC	CASKQRGYHNEQFF	.	TRBV7-6	TRBJ2-1	TRBD2
TGTGCCCGGGAGGACAGGGGATTTTCTAACTATGGCTACACCTTC	CAREDRGFSNYGYTF	.	TRBV2	TRBJ1-2	TRBD1
TGCAGCGTTGACCCAGGGAGCTCCTACGAGCAGTACTTC	CSVDPGSSYEQYF	.	TRBV29-1	TRBJ2-7	.
TGTGCCAGCAGCTTAGGCGGGAACACTGAAGCTTTCTTT	CASSLGGNTEAFF	once	TRBV13	TRBJ1-1	.
TGTGCCGGAGGAGGGGGGGGAGTTTACGAGCAGTACTTC	CAGGGGGVYEQYF	.	TRBV30	TRBJ2-7	.
TGTGCCAGCAGGATCAGGGGGCGGCGGACCTATGGCTACACCTTC	CASRIRGRRTYGYTF	.	TRBV28	TRBJ1-2	TRBD1
TGTGCCAGTAGTGGGGAAGGACTAGCGGGTCAAGAGCAGTACTTC	CASSGEGLAGQEQYF	.	TRBV19	TRBJ2-7	TRBD2
TGTGCCAGCAGTTTCTTACAAAGCGTCCCAGATACGCAGTATTTT	CASSFLQSVPDTQYF	.	TRBV6-5	TRBJ2-3	.
TGTGCCAGCAGCGTAGCTGATACGCAGTATTTT	CASSVADTQYF	.	TRBV9	TRBJ2-3	.
TGTGCCAGCAGCCAGGCGGGGAGCTCCTACAATGAGCAGTTCTTC	CASSQAGSSYNEQFF	.	TRBV4-2	TRBJ2-1	.
TGTGCCAGCAGTTACTCGGGACAGGTGAGCTCCTACGAGCAGTACTTC	CASSYSGQVSSYEQYF	.	TRBV6-5	TRBJ2-7	TRBD1
TGTGCCAGCACCAAACAGGGGATAAGCACAGATACGCAGTATTTT	CASTKQGISTDTQYF	.	TRBV28	TRBJ2-3	TRBD1
TGTGCCAGTAGCCTTACTACTGCTCAGCCCCAGCATTTT	CASSLTTAQPQHF	once	TRBV19	TRBJ1-5	.
TGTGCCAGCAGTTACCCCTCGACAGGACCTACCTACGAGCAGTACTTC	CASSYPSTGPTYEQYF	.	TRBV6-6	TRBJ2-7	.
TGTGCCAGCAGTATGACCCCGGCGGGGGAGCTGTTTTTT	CASSMTPAGELFF	.	TRBV2	TRBJ2-2	.
TGTGCCAGCAGGGAGGGGCATGGAAACACCATATATTTT	CASREGHGNTIYF	.	TRBV6-1	TRBJ1-3	.
TGTGCCAGCAGTGAAGACGGGGGCCTCGCATATGAGCAGTACTTC	CASSEDGGLAYEQYF	.	TRBV6-1	TRBJ2-7	.
TGCGCCAGCAGCTCCCCGAGTGCCTTTCGCGAGCAGTACTTC	CASSSPSAFREQYF	.	TRBV5-1	TRBJ2-7	.
TGTGCCAGCAGCTTGGATAGTTACTCCTACGAGCAGTACTTC	CASSLDSYSYEQYF	.	TRBV5-4	TRBJ2-7	.
TGTGCCAGCAGCCAAGACCCATGGGACCCTGAAGCTTTCTTT	CASSQDPWDPEAFF	.	TRBV14	TRBJ1-1	.
TGCGCCAGCAGGAAGGGGTCCCAAGAGACCCAGTACTTC	CASRKGSQETQYF	.	TRBV5-1	TRBJ2-5	.